The 10 T cell receptor beta chains given below trace back to one sample, sequenced in a study of control samples from healthy donors and cancer patients. Data came from immunoSEQ multiplex PCR; TCRdb stores just in-frame clones and leaves some out. The sample records 75,000 to 95,000 clones, 65% to 85% being singletons. The sample was PBMCs. Source of these receptors: a man between 65 and 80 years old with lung cancer.

In the case of this clone: At the DNA level, this CDR3 is encoded by other sequences in the same sample as well. The V call is TRBV3-1 (or the pseudogene TRBV3-2), the J call TRBJ1-3; D unresolved. V was clipped by 1 base and J by 0 bases, with 7 bases between them. CDR3 length: 15 residues. CDR1 is LGHDT, CDR2 YNNKEL, per germline (reference sequence). CDR3 coding DNA: TGTGCCAGCAGCCAAGTCCGAAGCTCTGGAAACACCATATATTTT. It translates to CASSQVRSSGNTIYF.

This chain uses TRBV5-1 with TRBJ2-2; 9 bases match TRBD2. CDR1 and CDR2 (germline): SGHRS, YFSETQ. V lost 0 bases, J lost 2 bases, and 2 bases stayed unmatched. The CDR3 has 16 amino acids. The CDR3 spells CASSLEAGGNTGELFF. CDR3 coding DNA: TGCGCCAGCAGCTTGGAAGCGGGGGGTAACACCGGGGAGCTGTTTTTT.

This chain links TRBV6-2 or TRBV6-3 with TRBJ1-5; TRBD1 aligns across 7 bases. Germline values: CDR1 MNHEY, CDR2 SVGEGT. This CDR3 contains 16 residues. J was trimmed by 3 bases and V by 0 bases; bases with no gene match: 5. The CDR3 DNA is TGTGCCAGCAGTTACTCGCCAGGACAGGCCAATCAGCCCCAGCATTTT. It codes for CASSYSPGQANQPQHF.

The chain recombines TRBV4-1 with TRBJ1-3, with 8 nucleotides matching TRBD1. Looked up from germline, CDR1 is MGHRA and CDR2 is YSYEKL. This CDR3 spans 15 amino acids. V lost 6 bases to trimming and J lost 0 bases; unmatched junction nucleotides: 4. The CDR3: CASRPTGASGNTIYF. The CDR3 DNA reads TGCGCCAGCAGACCGACAGGGGCCTCTGGAAACACCATATATTTT.

This clone was observed a few times. In nucleotides, the CDR3 is TGTGCCAGCAGCTCGCGCGGGGGCCCATCTGGGGCCAACGTCCTGACTTTC. Amino acid sequence: CASSSRGGPSGANVLTF. The rearrangement uses TRBV7-2 and TRBJ2-6; D is perhaps TRBD2 (7 bases). The V gene lost 4 bases and the J gene lost 1 base, with 14 bases spanning the gap. Germline-derived CDR1 and CDR2 are SGHTA and FQGNSA. The CDR3 spans 17 residues.

This clone was recorded once. The chain links TRBV29-1 to TRBJ2-7, with D unresolved. Per germline, CDR1 SQVTM and CDR2 ANQGSEA. The CDR3 extends over 13 amino acids. V lost 4 bases, J lost 2 bases, and 12 bases lay in between. The CDR3 here is CSVGGEVPYEQYF. The CDR3 coding sequence is TGCAGCGTTGGAGGTGAAGTGCCCTACGAGCAGTACTTC.

The V gene is TRBV6-5, the J gene TRBJ2-3; D is possibly TRBD1 or TRBD2 (5 bases each). This CDR3 contains 15 residues. Trimming stripped 4 bases from V and 5 bases from J, with 16 bases between. CDR1 MNHEY and CDR2 SVGAGI come from the germline V gene. The CDR3 nucleotides read TGTGCCAGCAGTTTCGGGACCTCCCTTTTAGATACGCAGTATTTT. Its translation: CASSFGTSLLDTQYF.

The chain uses TRBV27 and TRBJ1-2; 8 bases align to TRBD1. The V gene's germline CDR1 is MNHEY and CDR2 SMNVEV (reference sequence). The CDR3 has 15 residues. Trimming cost V 5 bases and J 4 bases; bases outside gene matches: 9. The chain's CDR3 is CASSLGWTGFYGYTF. CDR3 bases: TGTGCCAGCAGTCTCGGATGGACAGGGTTCTATGGCTACACCTTC.

The chain combines TRBV19 with TRBJ1-1; D uncertain. The V end lost 7 bases, the J end lost 1 base, and 7 bases lay between the germline ends. Per germline, CDR1 LNHDA and CDR2 SQIVND (reference sequence). The CDR3 spans 12 residues. The CDR3 region is CASTVPNTEAFF. CDR3 bases: TGTGCCAGTACAGTACCGAACACTGAAGCTTTCTTT.

The chain links TRBV4-1 to TRBJ2-2; D unclear. This CDR3 has 15 residues. Germline CDR1 reads MGHRA; CDR2 reads YSYEKL. V was pared by 3 bases and J by 2 bases, with 10 bases between. CDR3 in DNA: TGCGCCAGCAGCCAGAGGACGGGTAACACCGGGGAGCTGTTTTTT. It yields the protein CASSQRTGNTGELFF.